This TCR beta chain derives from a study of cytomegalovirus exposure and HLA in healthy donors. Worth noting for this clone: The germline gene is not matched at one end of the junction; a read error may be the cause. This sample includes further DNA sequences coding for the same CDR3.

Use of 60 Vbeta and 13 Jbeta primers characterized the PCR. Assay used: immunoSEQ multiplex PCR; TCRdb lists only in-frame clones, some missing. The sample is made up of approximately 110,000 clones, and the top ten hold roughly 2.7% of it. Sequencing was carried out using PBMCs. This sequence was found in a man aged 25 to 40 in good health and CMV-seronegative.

The CDR3 loop reads CASSSAGRSYEQYF. CDR3 in DNA: TGCGCCAGCAGCTCCGCTGGTAGATCCTACGAGCAGTACTTC. This chain connects TRBV7-2 to TRBJ2-7; D is uncertain. Germline CDR1 reads SGHTA; CDR2 reads FQGNSA. The CDR3 spans 14 residues. The variable domain in full, completed from reference TRBV7-2 and TRBJ2-7, reads GAGVSQSPSNKVTEKGKDVELRCDPISGHTALYWYRQSLGQGLEFLIYFQGNSAPDKSGLPSDRFSAERTGGSVSTLTIQRTQQEDSAVYLCASSSAGRSYEQYFGPGTRLTVT.